Listed below are T cell receptor beta chains from one sample, sequenced in a study of blood T cells in healthy people across ages. TCRdb fed the 5' RACE reads into MiXCR, producing one record per CDR3 protein. Among over 1,300,000 distinct CDR3 sequences listed, 55% to 75% were seen once. The sequencing input was blood. The receptors come from a man between 18 and 35 years old in good health. Both conserved end residues are part of each CDR3. The D gene is left open where the match is weak. Clone size is not always given. Where it is, it says once, few, many or a class for expanded clones.

TRBJ2-3	TRBV4-2	TRBD2	few	TGTGCCAGCAGCCGACTAGCGGGGGGTTACACAGATACGCAGTATTTT	CASSRLAGGYTDTQYF
TRBJ2-3	TRBV11-2	NA	few	TGTGCCAGCAGTCGACACAGAATGGATACGCAGTATTTT	CASSRHRMDTQYF
TRBJ2-3	TRBV2	TRBD1	NA	TGTGCCAGCAGGCGGACAGGGGTAGAATCAGATACGCAGTATTTT	CASRRTGVESDTQYF
TRBJ1-4	TRBV20-1	TRBD1	NA	TGCAGTGCTAGGGCGAGGGACAGGGGGCAAGGAAGGGCGAATGAAAAACTGTTTTTT	CSARARDRGQGRANEKLFF
TRBJ2-7	TRBV7-2	NA	NA	TGTGCCAGCAGCTCCACCGGCAAGCCCGACGACGAGCAGTACTTC	CASSSTGKPDDEQYF
TRBJ2-1	TRBV6-5	NA	NA	TGTGCCAGCAGTTACCGGGGGGCTTTTGAGCAGTTCTTC	CASSYRGAFEQFF
TRBJ2-7	TRBV6-5	NA	NA	TGTGCCAGCAGCTCCGGGACCTTGGCCGAGCAGTACTTC	CASSSGTLAEQYF
TRBJ2-3	TRBV24-1	NA	NA	TGTGCCACCAGTGATGGCGGGACTCGCAGCACAGATACGCAGTATTTT	CATSDGGTRSTDTQYF
TRBJ2-5	TRBV5-1	NA	NA	TGCGCCAGCAGCCCCTACCCGACGGAGACCCAGTACTTC	CASSPYPTETQYF
TRBJ2-1	TRBV4-1	TRBD1	NA	TGCGCCAGCAACCATGCGGGACAGGGGGTTTATGAGCAGTTCTTC	CASNHAGQGVYEQFF
TRBJ2-1	TRBV6-5	TRBD1	few	TGTGCCAGCAGCACACAGGGGGATGAGCAGTTCTTC	CASSTQGDEQFF
TRBJ1-2	TRBV20-1	NA	NA	TGCAGTGCACGCCCGGACGGCTATGGCTACACCTTC	CSARPDGYGYTF
TRBJ1-5	TRBV29-1	NA	few	TGCAGCGTTGGGGGGGGTCGGGATCAGCCCCAGCATTTT	CSVGGGRDQPQHF
TRBJ2-3	TRBV9	TRBD1	NA	TGTGCCAGCAGCGTCGACAGGGGGCAAGGTACGCAGTATTTT	CASSVDRGQGTQYF
TRBJ1-4	TRBV20-1	NA	NA	TGCAGTGCTACCAAACAGGGTTCAAAACTGTTTTTT	CSATKQGSKLFF
TRBJ2-1	TRBV24-1	TRBD2	NA	TGTGCCACCAGTGAGGACGGACTAGCGGGGGGCTCCTACAATGAGCAGTTCTTC	CATSEDGLAGGSYNEQFF
TRBJ2-1	TRBV12-3/TRBV12-4	NA	few	TGTGCCAGCAACCACCTGGACAGAAATGAGCAGTTCTTC	CASNHLDRNEQFF
TRBJ1-6	TRBV27	NA	NA	TGTGCCAGCAGTTTAGTTAGAGAGGTCGTCTCACCCCTCCACTTT	CASSLVREVVSPLHF
TRBJ2-1	TRBV12-3/TRBV12-4	TRBD1	few	TGTGCCAGCAGCCTGACAGGGGTAATGAGTGAGCAGTTCTTC	CASSLTGVMSEQFF
TRBJ2-7	TRBV20-1	NA	NA	TGCAGTGCTAGGTTCCAGTCCTACGAGCAGTACTTC	CSARFQSYEQYF
TRBJ2-1	TRBV20-1	NA	NA	TGCAGTGCCCGACCCTTGGACAGCTACAATGAGCAGTTCTTC	CSARPLDSYNEQFF
TRBJ2-3	TRBV20-1	TRBD2	NA	TGCAGTGCTCCCGCCCGCGGGGGGCGAACAGATACGCAGTATTTT	CSAPARGGRTDTQYF
TRBJ1-2	TRBV12-3/TRBV12-4	TRBD1	NA	TGTGCCAGCACCCCGGACAGGGGGGCGAGGTATGGCTACACCTTC	CASTPDRGARYGYTF
TRBJ2-3	TRBV4-1	TRBD1	once	TGCGCCAGCAGCCAGACAAGGACAGGGAGGAAAGCAGATACGCAGTATTTT	CASSQTRTGRKADTQYF
TRBJ2-7	TRBV5-1	TRBD2	NA	TGCGCCAGCAGCTTTGTTAGCGGGGGGGTACACGAGCAGTACTTC	CASSFVSGGVHEQYF
TRBJ1-2	TRBV11-2	TRBD1	NA	TGTGCCAGCAGCTTAAACGGGACAGGGTGGGATGGCTACACCTTC	CASSLNGTGWDGYTF
TRBJ1-6	TRBV7-2	NA	NA	TGTGCCAGCAGCCATCGCCGCGGAAGAAATTCACCCCTCCACTTT	CASSHRRGRNSPLHF
TRBJ2-7	TRBV10-2	NA	NA	TGCGCCAGCAGGTCGGGACTCCAGATTTCCTACGAGCAGTACTTC	CASRSGLQISYEQYF
TRBJ2-3	TRBV20-1	NA	NA	TGCAGTGCCCCGGCCCCAGGATTAAGCACAGATACGCAGTATTTT	CSAPAPGLSTDTQYF
TRBJ2-3	TRBV6-2/TRBV6-3	NA	NA	TGTGCCAGCAGTTTCGTGGCCCTGGGGACAGATACGCAGTATTTT	CASSFVALGTDTQYF
TRBJ2-5	TRBV29-1	TRBD2	NA	TGCAGCGTCCGCGGGGGGGCAACTAAAGACCAAGAGACCCAGTACTTC	CSVRGGATKDQETQYF
TRBJ2-5	TRBV28	TRBD2	NA	TGTGCCAGCGATGCTGCGGGGGGGCAGGAGACCCAGTACTTC	CASDAAGGQETQYF